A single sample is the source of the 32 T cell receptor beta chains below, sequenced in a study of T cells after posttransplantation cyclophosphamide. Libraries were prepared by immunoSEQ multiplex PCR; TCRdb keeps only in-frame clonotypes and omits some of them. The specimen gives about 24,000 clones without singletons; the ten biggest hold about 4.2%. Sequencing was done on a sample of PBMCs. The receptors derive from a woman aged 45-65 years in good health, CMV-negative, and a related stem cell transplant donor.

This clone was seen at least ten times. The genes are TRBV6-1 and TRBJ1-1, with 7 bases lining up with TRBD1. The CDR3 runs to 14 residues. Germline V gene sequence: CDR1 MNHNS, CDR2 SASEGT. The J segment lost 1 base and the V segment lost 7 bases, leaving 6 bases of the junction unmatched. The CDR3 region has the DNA TGTGCCAGCACCTGGGACAGAGAGAACACTGAAGCTTTCTTT. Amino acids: CASTWDRENTEAFF.

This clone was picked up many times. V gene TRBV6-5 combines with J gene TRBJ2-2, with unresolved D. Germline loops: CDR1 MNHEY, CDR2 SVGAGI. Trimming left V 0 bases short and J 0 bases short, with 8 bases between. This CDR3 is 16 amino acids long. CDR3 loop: CASSYSGQANTGELFF. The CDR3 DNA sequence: TGTGCCAGCAGTTACTCCGGTCAGGCGAACACCGGGGAGCTGTTTTTT.

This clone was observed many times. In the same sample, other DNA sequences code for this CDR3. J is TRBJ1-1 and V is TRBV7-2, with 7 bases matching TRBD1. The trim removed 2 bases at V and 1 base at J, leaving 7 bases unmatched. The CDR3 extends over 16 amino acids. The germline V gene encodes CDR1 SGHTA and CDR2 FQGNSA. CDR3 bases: TGTGCCAGCAGCTTACGGACAGGCAGGGGGAACACTGAAGCTTTCTTT. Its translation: CASSLRTGRGNTEAFF.

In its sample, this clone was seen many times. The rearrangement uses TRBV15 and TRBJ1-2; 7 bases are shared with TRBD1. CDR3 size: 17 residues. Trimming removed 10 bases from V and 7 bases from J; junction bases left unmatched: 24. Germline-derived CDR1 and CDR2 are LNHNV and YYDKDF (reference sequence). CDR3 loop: CASTNSTGRYRLGGYTF. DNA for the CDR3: TGTGCCAGTACAAACTCGACAGGGAGATATCGTTTGGGTGGCTACACCTTC.

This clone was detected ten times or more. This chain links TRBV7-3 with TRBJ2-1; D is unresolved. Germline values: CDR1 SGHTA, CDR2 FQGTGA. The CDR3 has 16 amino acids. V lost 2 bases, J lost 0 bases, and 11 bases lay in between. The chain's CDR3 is CASSLVGSTSYNEQFF. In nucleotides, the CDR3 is TGTGCCAGCAGCTTAGTCGGTTCAACCTCCTACAATGAGCAGTTCTTC.

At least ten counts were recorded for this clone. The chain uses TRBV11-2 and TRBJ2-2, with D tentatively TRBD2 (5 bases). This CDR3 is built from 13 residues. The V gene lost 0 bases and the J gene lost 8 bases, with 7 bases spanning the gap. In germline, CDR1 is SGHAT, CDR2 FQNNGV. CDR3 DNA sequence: TGTGCCAGCAGCTTAGATCGGGGAGGGGAGCTGTTTTTT. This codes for CASSLDRGGELFF.

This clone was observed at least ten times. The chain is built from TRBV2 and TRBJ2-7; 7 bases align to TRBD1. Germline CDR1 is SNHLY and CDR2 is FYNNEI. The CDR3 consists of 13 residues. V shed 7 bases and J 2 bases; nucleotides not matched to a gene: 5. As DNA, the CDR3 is TGTGCCAGCACACCGGGACAGACCTACGAGCAGTACTTC. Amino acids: CASTPGQTYEQYF. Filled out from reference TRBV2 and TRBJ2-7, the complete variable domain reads EPEVTQTPSHQVTQMGQEVILRCVPISNHLYFYWYRQILGQKVEFLVSFYNNEISEKSEIFDDQFSVERPDGSNFTLKIRSTKLEDSAMYFCASTPGQTYEQYFGPGTRLTVT.

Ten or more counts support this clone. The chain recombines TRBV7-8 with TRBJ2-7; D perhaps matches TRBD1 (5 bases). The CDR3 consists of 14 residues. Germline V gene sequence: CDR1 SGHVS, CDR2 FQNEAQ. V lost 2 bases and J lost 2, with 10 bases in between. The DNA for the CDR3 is TGTGCCAGCAGCTTAAACAGGCAGACCTACGAGCAGTACTTC. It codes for CASSLNRQTYEQYF.

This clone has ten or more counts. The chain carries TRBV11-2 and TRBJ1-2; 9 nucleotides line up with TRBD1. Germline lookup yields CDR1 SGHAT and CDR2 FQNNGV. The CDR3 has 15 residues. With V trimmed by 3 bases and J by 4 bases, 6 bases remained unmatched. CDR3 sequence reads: CASSLGQGIRYGYTF. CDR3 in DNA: TGTGCCAGCAGCTTGGGACAGGGTATCCGCTATGGCTACACCTTC.

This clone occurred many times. The CDR3 DNA is TGTGCCAGCAGTTTATCACCGGGTGGGTTGAATGAGCAGTTCTTC. Translated: CASSLSPGGLNEQFF. The chain joins TRBV27 to TRBJ2-1, with D unresolved. This CDR3 contains 15 residues. Germline V gene data show CDR1 as MNHEY and CDR2 as SMNVEV (reference sequence). V dropped 0 bases and J dropped 7 bases, with 13 bases sitting between them.

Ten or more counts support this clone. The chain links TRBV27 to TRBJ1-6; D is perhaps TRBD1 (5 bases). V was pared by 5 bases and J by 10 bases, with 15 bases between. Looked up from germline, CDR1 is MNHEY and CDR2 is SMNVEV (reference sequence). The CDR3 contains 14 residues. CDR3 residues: CASSPQGPGSPLHF. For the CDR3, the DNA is TGTGCCAGCAGTCCTCAGGGTCCTGGATCACCCCTCCACTTT.

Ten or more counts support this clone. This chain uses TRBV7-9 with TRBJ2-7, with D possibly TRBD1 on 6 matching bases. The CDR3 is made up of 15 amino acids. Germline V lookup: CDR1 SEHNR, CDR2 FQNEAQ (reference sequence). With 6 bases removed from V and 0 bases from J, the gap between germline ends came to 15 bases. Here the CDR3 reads CASSPDSLSSYEQYF. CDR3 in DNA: TGTGCCAGCAGTCCGGACAGCCTGAGCTCCTACGAGCAGTACTTC.

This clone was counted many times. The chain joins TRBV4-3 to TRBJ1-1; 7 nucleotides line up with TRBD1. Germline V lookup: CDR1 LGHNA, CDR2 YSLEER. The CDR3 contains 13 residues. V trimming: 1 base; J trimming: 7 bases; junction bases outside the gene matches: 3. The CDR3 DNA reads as TGCGCCAGCAGCCAAGTAAGACAGGGTGAAGCTTTCTTT. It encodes CASSQVRQGEAFF.

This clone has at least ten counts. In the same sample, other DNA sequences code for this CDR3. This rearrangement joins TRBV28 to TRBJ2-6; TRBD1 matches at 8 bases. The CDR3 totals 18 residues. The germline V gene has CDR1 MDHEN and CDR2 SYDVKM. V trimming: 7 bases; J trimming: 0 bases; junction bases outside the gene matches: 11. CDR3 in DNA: TGTGCCAGCACTTCGGGAGACAGGGGAGTCTCTGGGGCCAACGTCCTGACTTTC. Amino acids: CASTSGDRGVSGANVLTF.

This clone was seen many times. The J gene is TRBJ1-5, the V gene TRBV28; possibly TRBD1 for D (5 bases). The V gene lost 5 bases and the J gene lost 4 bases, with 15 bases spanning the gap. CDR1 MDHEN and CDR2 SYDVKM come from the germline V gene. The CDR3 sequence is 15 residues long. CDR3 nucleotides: TGTGCCAGCAGTCTACCCGGGGGGAATAATCAGCCCCAGCATTTT. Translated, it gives CASSLPGGNNQPQHF. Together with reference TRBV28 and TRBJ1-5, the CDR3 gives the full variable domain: DVKVTQSSRYLVKRTGEKVFLECVQDMDHENMFWYRQDPGLGLRLIYFSYDVKMKEKGDIPEGYSVSREKKERFSLILESASTNQTSMYLCASSLPGGNNQPQHFGDGTRLSIL.

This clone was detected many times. The CDR3 bases are TGTGCCAGCAGCTTGAAGGAAACAGGGGTGATTTCACCCCTCCACTTT. Translated, it gives CASSLKETGVISPLHF. The chain is built from TRBV5-4 and TRBJ1-6; 7 bases map to TRBD1. With V trimmed by 1 base and J by 9 bases, 10 bases remained unmatched. Germline V gene data show CDR1 as SGHNT and CDR2 as YYREEE (reference sequence). The CDR3 sequence is 16 residues long.

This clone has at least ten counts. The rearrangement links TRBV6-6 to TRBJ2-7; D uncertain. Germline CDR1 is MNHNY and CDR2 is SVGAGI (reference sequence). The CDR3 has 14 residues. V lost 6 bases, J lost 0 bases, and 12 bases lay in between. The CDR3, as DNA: TGTGCCAGCAGGCCGACAAGCACCTCCTACGAGCAGTACTTC. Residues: CASRPTSTSYEQYF.

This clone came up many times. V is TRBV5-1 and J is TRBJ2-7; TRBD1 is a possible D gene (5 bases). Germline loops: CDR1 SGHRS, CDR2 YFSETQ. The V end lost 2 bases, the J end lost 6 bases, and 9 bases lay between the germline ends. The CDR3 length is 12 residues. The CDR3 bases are TGCGCCAGCAGCTTCACAGGTGGCGAGCAGTACTTC. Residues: CASSFTGGEQYF.

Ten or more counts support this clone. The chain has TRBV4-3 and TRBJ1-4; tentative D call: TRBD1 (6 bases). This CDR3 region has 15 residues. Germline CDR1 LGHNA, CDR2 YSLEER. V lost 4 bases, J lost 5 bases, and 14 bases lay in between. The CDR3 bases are TGCGCCAGCAGCCGCGAACAGGGTAGGAATGAAAAACTGTTTTTT. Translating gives CASSREQGRNEKLFF.

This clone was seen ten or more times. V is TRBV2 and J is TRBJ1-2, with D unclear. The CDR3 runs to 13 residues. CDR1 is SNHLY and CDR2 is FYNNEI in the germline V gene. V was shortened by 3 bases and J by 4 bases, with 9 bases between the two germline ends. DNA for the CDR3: TGTGCCAGCAGTGATGGGCATGTCTATGGCTACACCTTC. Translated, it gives CASSDGHVYGYTF.

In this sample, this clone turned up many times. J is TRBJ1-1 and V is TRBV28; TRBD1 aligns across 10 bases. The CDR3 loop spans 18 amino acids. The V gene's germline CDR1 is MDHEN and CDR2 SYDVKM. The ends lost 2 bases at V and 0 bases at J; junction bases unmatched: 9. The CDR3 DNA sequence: TGTGCCAGCAGTTTACATGTAGGGACAGGGGTCATGAACACTGAAGCTTTCTTT. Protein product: CASSLHVGTGVMNTEAFF.

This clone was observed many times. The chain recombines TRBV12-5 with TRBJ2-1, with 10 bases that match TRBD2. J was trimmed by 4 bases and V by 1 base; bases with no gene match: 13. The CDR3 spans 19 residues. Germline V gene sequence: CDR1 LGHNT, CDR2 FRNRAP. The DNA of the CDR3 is TGTGCTAGTGGTTTGGGCCCTGACAGCGGGAGGGCCTTGTACAATGAGCAGTTCTTC. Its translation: CASGLGPDSGRALYNEQFF.

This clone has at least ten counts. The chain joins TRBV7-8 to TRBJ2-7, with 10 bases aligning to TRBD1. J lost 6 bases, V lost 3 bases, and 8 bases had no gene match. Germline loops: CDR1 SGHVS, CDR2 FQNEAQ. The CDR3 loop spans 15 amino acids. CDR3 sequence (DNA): TGTGCCAGCAGCTTGGGACAGGGGCCATTGGGCGAGCAGTACTTC. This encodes CASSLGQGPLGEQYF. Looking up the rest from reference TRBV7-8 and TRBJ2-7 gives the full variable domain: GAGVSQSPRYKVAKRGQDVALRCDPISGHVSLFWYQQALGQGPEFLTYFQNEAQLDKSGLPSDRFFAERPEGSVSTLKIQRTQQEDSAVYLCASSLGQGPLGEQYFGPGTRLTVT.

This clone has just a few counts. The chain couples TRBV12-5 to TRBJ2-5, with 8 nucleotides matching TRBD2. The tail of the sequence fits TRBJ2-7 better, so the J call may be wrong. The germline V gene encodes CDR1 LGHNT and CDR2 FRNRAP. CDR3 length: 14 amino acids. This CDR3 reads CASSKDGRGNEQYF. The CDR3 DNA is TGTGCTAGTTCAAAGGACGGGAGGGGAAACGAGCAGTACTTC.

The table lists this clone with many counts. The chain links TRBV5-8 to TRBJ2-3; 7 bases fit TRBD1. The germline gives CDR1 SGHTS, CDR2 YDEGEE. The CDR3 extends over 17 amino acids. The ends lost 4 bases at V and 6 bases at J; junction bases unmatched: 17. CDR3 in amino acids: CASSRSQGGIFPDTQYF. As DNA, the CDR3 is TGTGCCAGCAGCAGGAGCCAAGGGGGCATTTTTCCGGATACGCAGTATTTT.

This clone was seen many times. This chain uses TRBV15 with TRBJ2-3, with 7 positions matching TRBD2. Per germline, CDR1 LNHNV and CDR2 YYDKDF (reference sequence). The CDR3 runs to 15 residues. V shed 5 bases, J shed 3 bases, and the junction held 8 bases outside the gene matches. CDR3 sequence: CATSGGLAVTDTQYF. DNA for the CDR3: TGTGCCACCAGCGGAGGCCTAGCGGTTACAGATACGCAGTATTTT. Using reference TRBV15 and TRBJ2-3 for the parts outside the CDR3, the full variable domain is DAMVIQNPRYQVTQFGKPVTLSCSQTLNHNVMYWYQQKSSQAPKLLFHYYDKDFNNEADTPDNFQSRRPNTSFCFLDIRSPGLGDTAMYLCATSGGLAVTDTQYFGPGTRLTVL.

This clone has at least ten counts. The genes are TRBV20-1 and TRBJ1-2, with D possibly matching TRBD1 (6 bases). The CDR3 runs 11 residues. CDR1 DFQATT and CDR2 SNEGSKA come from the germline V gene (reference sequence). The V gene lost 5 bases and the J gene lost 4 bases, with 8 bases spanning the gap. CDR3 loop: CSAETGYGYTF. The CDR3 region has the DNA TGCAGTGCTGAGACAGGCTATGGCTACACCTTC.

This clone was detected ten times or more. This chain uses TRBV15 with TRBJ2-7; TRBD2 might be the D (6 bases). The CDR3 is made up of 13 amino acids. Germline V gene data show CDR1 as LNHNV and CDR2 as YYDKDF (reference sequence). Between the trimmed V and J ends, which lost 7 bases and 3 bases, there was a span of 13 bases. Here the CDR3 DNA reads TGTGCCACCAATCAAAACGGGGGCTACGAGCAGTACTTC. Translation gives CATNQNGGYEQYF.

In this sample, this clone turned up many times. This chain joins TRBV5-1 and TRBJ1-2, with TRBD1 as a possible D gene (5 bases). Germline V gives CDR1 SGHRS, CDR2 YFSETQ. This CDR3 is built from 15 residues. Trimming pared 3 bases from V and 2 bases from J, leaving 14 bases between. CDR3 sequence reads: CASSSLLDSNYGYTF. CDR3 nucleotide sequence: TGCGCCAGCAGCTCCCTCCTTGACAGCAACTATGGCTACACCTTC.

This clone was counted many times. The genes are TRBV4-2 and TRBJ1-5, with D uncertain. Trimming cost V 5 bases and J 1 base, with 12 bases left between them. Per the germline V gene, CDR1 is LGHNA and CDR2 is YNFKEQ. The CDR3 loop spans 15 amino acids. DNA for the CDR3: TGTGCCAGCAGCTCTAGAGTGAGGAGCAATCAGCCCCAGCATTTT. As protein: CASSSRVRSNQPQHF.

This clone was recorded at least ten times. Here the CDR3 DNA reads TGTGCCAGCAGCTTGAGGCGGAACACAGATACGCAGTATTTT. Residues: CASSLRRNTDTQYF. V gene TRBV5-8 combines with J gene TRBJ2-3; D ambiguous. V shed 1 base and J shed 2 bases, with 8 bases lying between them. The germline CDR1 and CDR2 sequences are SGHTS and YDEGEE. The CDR3 has 14 residues.

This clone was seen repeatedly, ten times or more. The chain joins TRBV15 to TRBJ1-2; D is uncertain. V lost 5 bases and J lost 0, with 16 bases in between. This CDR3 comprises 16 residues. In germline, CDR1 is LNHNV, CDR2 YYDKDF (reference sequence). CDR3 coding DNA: TGTGCCACCAGCGGCCTAGGGTCGGGAGCTAACTATGGCTACACCTTC. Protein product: CATSGLGSGANYGYTF.